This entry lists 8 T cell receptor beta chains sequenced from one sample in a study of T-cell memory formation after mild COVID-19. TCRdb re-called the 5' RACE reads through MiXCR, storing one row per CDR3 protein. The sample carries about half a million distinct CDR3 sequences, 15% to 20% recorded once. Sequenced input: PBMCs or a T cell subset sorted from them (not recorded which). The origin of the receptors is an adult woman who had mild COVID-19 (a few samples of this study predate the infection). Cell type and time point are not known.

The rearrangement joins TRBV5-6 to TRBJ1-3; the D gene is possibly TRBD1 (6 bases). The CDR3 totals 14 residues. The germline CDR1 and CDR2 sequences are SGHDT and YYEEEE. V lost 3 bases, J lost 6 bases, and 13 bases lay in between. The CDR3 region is CASSSGGFANTIYF. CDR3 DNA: TGTGCCAGCAGCTCCGGGGGCTTTGCAAACACCATATATTTT.

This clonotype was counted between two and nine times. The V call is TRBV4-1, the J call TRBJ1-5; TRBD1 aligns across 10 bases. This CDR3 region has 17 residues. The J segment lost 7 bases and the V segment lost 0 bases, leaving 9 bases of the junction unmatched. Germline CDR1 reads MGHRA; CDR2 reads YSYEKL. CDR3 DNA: TGCGCCAGCAGCCAAGATCCCGGACAGGGGGGTATACAGCCCCAGCATTTT. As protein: CASSQDPGQGGIQPQHF.

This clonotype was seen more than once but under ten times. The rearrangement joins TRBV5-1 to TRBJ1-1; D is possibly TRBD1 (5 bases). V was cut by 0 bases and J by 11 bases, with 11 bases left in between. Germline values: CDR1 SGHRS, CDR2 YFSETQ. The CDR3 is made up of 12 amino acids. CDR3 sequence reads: CASSLDRGRAFF. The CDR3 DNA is TGCGCCAGCAGCTTGGACCGGGGCAGGGCTTTCTTT.

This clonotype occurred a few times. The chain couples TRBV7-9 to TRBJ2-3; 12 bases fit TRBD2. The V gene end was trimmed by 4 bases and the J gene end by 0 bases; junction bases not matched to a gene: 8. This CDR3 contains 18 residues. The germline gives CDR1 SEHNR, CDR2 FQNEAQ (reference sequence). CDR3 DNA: TGTGCCAGCAGCTCACTAGCGGGGGGCGTGTTGAGCACAGATACGCAGTATTTT. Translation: CASSSLAGGVLSTDTQYF.

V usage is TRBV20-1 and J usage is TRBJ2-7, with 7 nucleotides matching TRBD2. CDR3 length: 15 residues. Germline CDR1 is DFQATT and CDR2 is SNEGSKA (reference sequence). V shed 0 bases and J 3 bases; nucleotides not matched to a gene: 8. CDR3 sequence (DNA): TGCAGTGCTAGAGATCTCGGCGGGAGAAACTACGAGCAGTACTTC. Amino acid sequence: CSARDLGGRNYEQYF.

The chain's CDR3 is CASSLALGGGRGTDTQYF. In DNA form, the CDR3 reads TGTGCCAGCAGTTTAGCGCTGGGGGGGGGACGAGGCACAGATACGCAGTATTTT. The gene calls are TRBV12-3 or TRBV12-4 and TRBJ2-3, with 7 positions matching TRBD2. V lost 0 bases and J lost 1; bases outside the gene matches: 10. The CDR3 spans 18 residues.

DNA for the CDR3: TGCGCCAGCAGCGACGGGGGGGAATATGGCTACACCTTC. It translates to CASSDGGEYGYTF. The chain uses TRBV5-1 and TRBJ1-2, with a weak D call TRBD1 (5 bases). Trimming pared 4 bases from V and 5 bases from J, leaving 12 bases between. Germline-derived CDR1 and CDR2 are SGHRS and YFSETQ. The length of the CDR3 is 13 residues.

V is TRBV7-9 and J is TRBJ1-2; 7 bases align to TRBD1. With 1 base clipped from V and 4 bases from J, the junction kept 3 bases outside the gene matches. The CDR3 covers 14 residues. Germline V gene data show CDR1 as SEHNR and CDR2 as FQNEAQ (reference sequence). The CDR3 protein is CASSLEQGIYGYTF. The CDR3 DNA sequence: TGTGCCAGCAGCTTAGAACAGGGGATCTATGGCTACACCTTC.